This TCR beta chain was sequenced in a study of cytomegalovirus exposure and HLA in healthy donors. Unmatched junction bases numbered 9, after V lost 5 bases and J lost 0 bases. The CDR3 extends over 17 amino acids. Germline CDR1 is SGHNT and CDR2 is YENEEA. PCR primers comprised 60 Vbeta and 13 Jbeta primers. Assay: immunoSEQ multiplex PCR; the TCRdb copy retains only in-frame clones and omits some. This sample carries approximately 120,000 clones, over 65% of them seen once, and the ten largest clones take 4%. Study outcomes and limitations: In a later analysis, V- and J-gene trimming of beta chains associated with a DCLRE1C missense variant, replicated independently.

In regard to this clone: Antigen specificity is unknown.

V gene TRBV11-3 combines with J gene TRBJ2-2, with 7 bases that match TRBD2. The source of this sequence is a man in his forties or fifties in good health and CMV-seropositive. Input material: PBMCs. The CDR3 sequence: CASSARGSGTNTGELFF. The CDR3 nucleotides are TGTGCCAGCAGCGCCCGAGGCAGCGGGACGAACACCGGGGAGCTGTTTTTT.